Each of the 12 T cell receptor beta chains below was sequenced from the same sample in a study of regulatory T cells in long-lasting Graves disease. The sample's time point: newly diagnosed GD, antithyroid drugs for less than 3 months. Making the TCR library involved RNA that had been extracted from PBMCs. TCR beta libraries were built with iRepertoire HTBI primers and Arm-PCR of CDR3 regions. TCRdb used MiXCR to reprocess the multiplex PCR reads, holding one entry per CDR3 protein. The sample lists some 490,000 distinct CDR3 sequences, about 12% occurring once. These records were also assigned to another study, of T cells in Graves' hyperthyroidism and ophthalmopathy.

Sequenced material: peripheral blood mononuclear cells (PBMCs), taken at new diagnosis, from a patient treated with antithyroid drugs. The receptors shown here come from a woman in her twenties or thirties with Graves disease.

This clonotype has only a few counts. This sequence joins TRBV9 and TRBJ1-6; D is unresolved. The CDR3 loop spans 13 amino acids. Germline CDR1 SGDLS, CDR2 YYNGEE. The V gene lost 2 bases and the J gene lost 6 bases, with 6 bases spanning the gap. The CDR3 is CASSVGSNSPLHF. The CDR3 DNA reads TGTGCCAGCAGCGTGGGCAGTAATTCACCCCTCCACTTT.

The table lists this clonotype with a few counts. The CDR3 bases are TGTGCCAGCAGCTTGGATTGGGACAGAGCTAACTATGGCTACACCTTC. Amino acid sequence: CASSLDWDRANYGYTF. This chain links TRBV5-6 with TRBJ1-2, with 7 nucleotides matching TRBD1. The germline V gene encodes CDR1 SGHDT and CDR2 YYEEEE. Unmatched junction bases numbered 5, after V lost 0 bases and J lost 0 bases. CDR3 length: 16 amino acids.

Many counts were recorded for this clonotype. The J gene is TRBJ2-3, the V gene TRBV11-2; 9 bases match TRBD2. CDR1 is SGHAT, CDR2 FQNNGV, per germline. Trimming took 0 bases from V and 2 from J; bases not matched to a gene: 6. The CDR3 loop spans 17 amino acids. CDR3 sequence (DNA): TGTGCCAGCAGCTTAGATCCCTGGACTAGCGCCACAGATACGCAGTATTTT. Translation: CASSLDPWTSATDTQYF.

The gene calls are TRBV6-5 and TRBJ1-2; D uncertain. V was trimmed by 0 bases and J by 4 bases, leaving 12 bases between them. Germline V lookup: CDR1 MNHEY, CDR2 SVGAGI. CDR3 size: 15 residues. The CDR3 DNA follows: TGTGCCAGCAGTTACTCGACGGCAGTTAGCTATGGCTACACCTTC. It is translated as CASSYSTAVSYGYTF.

This clonotype was seen many times. The V and J genes are TRBV11-3 and TRBJ1-2; perhaps TRBD1 as D (5 bases). Germline V gene sequence: CDR1 SGHNT, CDR2 YENEEA. Trimming removed 2 bases from V and 7 bases from J, with 14 bases in between. CDR3 size: 14 residues. The CDR3: CASSLTSGRSGYTF. The CDR3 bases are TGTGCCAGCAGCTTAACCTCAGGGAGAAGTGGCTACACCTTC.

This clonotype is a singleton in its sample. One end of the junction is discordant with germline, which a read error may explain. V usage is TRBV11-3 and J usage is TRBJ2-2; D possibly uses TRBD1 or TRBD2 (5 bases each). The CDR3 covers 14 residues. The germline V gene has CDR1 SGHNT and CDR2 YENEEA. The DNA of the CDR3 is TGTGCCAGCAGCTTAGGGGGCCGGACCGGGGAGCCGTTTTTT. Translation: CASSLGGRTGEPFF.

The chain uses TRBV27 and TRBJ1-2; a weak D match, TRBD1 (6 bases). Looked up from germline, CDR1 is MNHEY and CDR2 is SMNVEV (reference sequence). The CDR3 sequence is 19 residues long. V lost 5 bases, J lost 8 bases, and 33 bases lay in between. CDR3: CASSRQSFYGQGIPRGYTF. Here the CDR3 DNA reads TGTGCCAGCAGTCGACAGTCCTTTTACGGGCAGGGGATACCCAGGGGCTACACCTTC.

This clonotype was seen a few times. The rearrangement links TRBV19 to TRBJ1-2; D unresolved. CDR1 is LNHDA and CDR2 is SQIVND in the germline V gene (reference sequence). The CDR3 contains 15 residues. Trimming took off 6 bases at V and 4 bases at J, with 18 bases between the two ends. The DNA of the CDR3 is TGTGCCAGTAGCCGGACCCCCCCAGGACTCTATGGCTACACCTTC. It encodes CASSRTPPGLYGYTF.

The rearrangement uses TRBV3-1 and TRBJ2-7; D not certain. The CDR3 runs to 14 residues. Trimming left V 4 bases short and J 1 base short, with 11 bases between. Germline CDR1 reads LGHDT; CDR2 reads YNNKEL (reference sequence). The CDR3 here is CASSPKVESYEQYF. CDR3 coding DNA: TGTGCCAGCAGCCCCAAAGTCGAGTCCTACGAGCAGTACTTC.

In its sample, this clonotype was seen many times. The rearrangement joins TRBV20-1 to TRBJ2-2, with 7 bases lining up with TRBD1. The V segment lost 6 bases and the J segment 7 bases; nucleotides outside the gene matches: 8. CDR3 length equals 13 residues. Germline CDR1 reads DFQATT; CDR2 reads SNEGSKA (reference sequence). The CDR3 DNA is TGCAGTGCAAGACGTAGGGGGCGCGGGGAGCTGTTTTTT. Protein product: CSARRRGRGELFF.

At least ten counts were recorded for this clonotype. V and J are TRBV6-2 or TRBV6-3 and TRBJ1-1, with D possibly being TRBD1 (6 bases). The CDR3 spans 14 residues. Between the trimmed V and J ends, which lost 2 bases and 11 bases, there was a span of 18 bases. Germline assignment: CDR1 MNHEY and CDR2 SVGEGT. The CDR3 DNA is TGTGCCAGCAGTTACGTTGTTCGGCAGGGGAACGCTTTCTTT. This encodes CASSYVVRQGNAFF.

The J gene is TRBJ1-2, the V gene TRBV19; tentative D call: TRBD1 (5 bases). This CDR3 is built from 13 residues. V lost 1 base, J lost 9 bases, and 12 bases lay in between. Germline V lookup: CDR1 LNHDA, CDR2 SQIVND (reference sequence). The DNA for the CDR3 is TGTGCCAGTAGTATAGCAGGTCGGGGGAGCTACACCTTC. This translates into CASSIAGRGSYTF.